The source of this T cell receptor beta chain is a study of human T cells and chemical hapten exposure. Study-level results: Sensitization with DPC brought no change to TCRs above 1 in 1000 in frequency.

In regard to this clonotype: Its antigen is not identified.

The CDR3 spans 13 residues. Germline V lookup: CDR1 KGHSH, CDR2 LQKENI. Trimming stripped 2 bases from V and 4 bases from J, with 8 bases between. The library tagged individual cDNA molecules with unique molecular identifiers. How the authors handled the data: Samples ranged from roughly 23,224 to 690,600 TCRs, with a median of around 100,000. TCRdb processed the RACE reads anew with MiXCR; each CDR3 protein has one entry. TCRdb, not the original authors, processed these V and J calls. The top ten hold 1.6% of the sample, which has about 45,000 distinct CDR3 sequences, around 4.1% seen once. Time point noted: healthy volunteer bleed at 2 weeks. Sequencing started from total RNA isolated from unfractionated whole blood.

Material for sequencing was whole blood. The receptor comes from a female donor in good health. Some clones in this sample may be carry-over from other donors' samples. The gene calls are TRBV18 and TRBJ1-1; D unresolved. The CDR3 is CASSPVPGTEAFF. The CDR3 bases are TGTGCCAGCTCACCAGTACCGGGCACTGAAGCTTTCTTT.